These T cell receptor beta chains were read from a single sample in a study of cytomegalovirus exposure and HLA in healthy donors. Here immunoSEQ multiplex PCR was the method, and the copy in TCRdb shows in-frame clones only, minus some. The table includes some 190,000 clones, 76% detected once. The sample consisted of PBMCs. The receptor set was obtained from a man between 18 and 29 years old in good health and CMV-seronegative. Each CDR3 is given with its conserved first and last residue. A D gene is named only where the DNA matches it firmly. The listing skips clone size in some rows; elsewhere it reads once, few, many or a size class.

CDR3nt: TGTGCCAGCAGCTCTGACAGGGGGTCTCGTGAAGCTTTCTTT
CDR3aa: CASSSDRGSREAFF
abundance: .
v_gene: TRBV7-2
d_gene: TRBD1
j_gene: TRBJ1-1

CDR3nt: TGTGCCAGCAGCTTGTACGCAGGGGGCAATAACTATGGCTACACCTTC
CDR3aa: CASSLYAGGNNYGYTF
abundance: .
v_gene: TRBV7-2
d_gene: TRBD1
j_gene: TRBJ1-2

CDR3nt: TGTGCCAGCAGCCCGTGGGAACGGGGCGAGCAGTACTTC
CDR3aa: CASSPWERGEQYF
abundance: few
v_gene: TRBV7-9
d_gene: .
j_gene: TRBJ2-7

CDR3nt: TGTGCCAGCAGCTCGGGACAGGGTGCCAACTATGGCTACACCTTC
CDR3aa: CASSSGQGANYGYTF
abundance: .
v_gene: TRBV7-2
d_gene: TRBD1
j_gene: TRBJ1-2

CDR3nt: TGTGCCAGCAGTCCTAAATGGAGGGCTAGTCAGCCCCAGCATTTT
CDR3aa: CASSPKWRASQPQHF
abundance: .
v_gene: TRBV27
d_gene: .
j_gene: TRBJ1-5

CDR3nt: TGTGCCAGCAGCACCGGACAGGGAAGGTACGAGCAGTACTTC
CDR3aa: CASSTGQGRYEQYF
abundance: .
v_gene: TRBV7-6
d_gene: TRBD1
j_gene: TRBJ2-7

CDR3nt: TGCGCCAGCAGCTTGGGGGTAGCGGGAAACCAAGAGACCCAGTACTTC
CDR3aa: CASSLGVAGNQETQYF
abundance: once
v_gene: TRBV5-1
d_gene: TRBD2
j_gene: TRBJ2-5

CDR3nt: TGTGCCAGCACCGAGACGAGGGCCGGTGAAGCTTTCTTT
CDR3aa: CASTETRAGEAFF
abundance: .
v_gene: TRBV7-8
d_gene: .
j_gene: TRBJ1-1

CDR3nt: TGTGCCAGCAGCCTCGGACAGGGCGGCACCGGGGAGCTGTTTTTT
CDR3aa: CASSLGQGGTGELFF
abundance: few
v_gene: TRBV5-4
d_gene: TRBD1
j_gene: TRBJ2-2

CDR3nt: TGTGCCAGCTCACCACGGACAGGGGTGAATCAGCCCCAGCATTTT
CDR3aa: CASSPRTGVNQPQHF
abundance: few
v_gene: TRBV18
d_gene: TRBD1
j_gene: TRBJ1-5

CDR3nt: TGTGCCTGGAGGGGACAGACGAACACCGGGGAGCTGTTTTTT
CDR3aa: CAWRGQTNTGELFF
abundance: .
v_gene: TRBV30
d_gene: TRBD1
j_gene: TRBJ2-2